Sequencing of this TCR beta chain was carried out in a study of cytomegalovirus exposure and HLA in healthy donors. The study, taken as a whole, reports: The authors considered a cluster of highly shared sequence variants likely to be a sequencing artifact. Presence/absence analyses assumed roughly uniform sequencing depth across donors, which may not hold. It was reported that the classifier diagnosed cytomegalovirus status with high specificity and sensitivity in both the original and validation cohorts. Later work found that TCR association rates differed between HLA loci; DRB1 had the most and HLA-C the fewest.

About this clone: Its antigen is currently unknown.

It was with 60 Vbeta and 13 Jbeta primers that the PCR ran. Method: immunoSEQ multiplex PCR; TCRdb's copy keeps in-frame clones and lacks some. The table has approximately 90,000 clones, about 70% seen once. The sequence came from a man aged 35 to 55 in good health and CMV-seronegative. The sequencing sample was made of PBMCs.

CDR3 amino acids: CASSQETGGGYTF. CDR3 DNA sequence: TGCGCCAGCAGCCAGGAAACAGGGGGCGGCTACACCTTC. The chain employs TRBV4-3 and TRBJ1-2; 9 nucleotides line up with TRBD1. From germline, CDR1 is LGHNA and CDR2 YSLEER. V trimming: 3 bases; J trimming: 8 bases; junction bases outside the gene matches: 4. CDR3 length: 13 amino acids.